This T cell receptor beta chain was identified during a study of shared clonotypes between healthy human individuals. General study points: Researchers sampled blood only, noting tissue repertoires likely differ.

This CDR3 comprises 15 residues. V lost 4 bases to trimming and J lost 0 bases, with 12 bases between them. CDR1 MGHRA and CDR2 YSYEKL come from the germline V gene. The protocol was immunoSEQ multiplex PCR, while the TCRdb copy is restricted to in-frame clones and leaves out a portion. Here the sample spans about 2.5 million clones, less than 95% being singletons. On this clone: Its antigen is as yet unknown.

The chain recombines TRBV4-1 with TRBJ1-2, with a tentative D call TRBD1 (5 bases). The sequencing input was naive CD4+ T cells from PBMCs. Subset defined: CD45RA+ positively selected. The receptor was derived from a man aged 18 to 29 in good health. Some clones in this sample may be carry-over from other donors' samples. The CDR3 sequence is CASSRIGAANYGYTF. CDR3 sequence (DNA): TGCGCCAGCAGCCGAATCGGGGCAGCTAACTATGGCTACACCTTC.